Following are 5 T cell receptor beta chains from one sample sequenced in a study of cytomegalovirus exposure and HLA in healthy donors. The PCR made use of 60 Vbeta and 13 Jbeta primers. TCRdb keeps only in-frame clones here, not all; method: immunoSEQ multiplex PCR. Counted here are about 120,000 clones, over 65% occurring once; the ten biggest clones make up approximately 10%. Sequenced material: PBMCs. Receptors originate from a woman in her forties or fifties in good health and CMV-seropositive.

The chain carries TRBV28 and TRBJ1-1; D is ambiguous. This CDR3 is 12 amino acids long. Germline V gene lookup returns CDR1 MDHEN and CDR2 SYDVKM. The V end was cut by 10 bases, the J end by 5 bases, with 14 bases between. Written as DNA, the CDR3 is TGTGCCACCCAAAGCGGGGTAACTGAAGCTTTCTTT. This sequence encodes CATQSGVTEAFF.

In DNA form, the CDR3 reads TGTGCCAGCAGTGTGGACAGTAACTATGGCTACACCTTC. Its translation is CASSVDSNYGYTF. The chain is built from TRBV2 and TRBJ1-2, with a tentative D call TRBD1 (6 bases). The CDR3 runs to 13 residues. The V end was cut by 4 bases, the J end by 1 base, with 7 bases between. CDR1 and CDR2 from the germline V gene are SNHLY and FYNNEI.

This clone was detected once. The chain is built from TRBV4-1 and TRBJ2-2, with 7 bases matching TRBD2. The CDR3 sequence is 15 residues long. CDR1 is MGHRA, CDR2 YSYEKL, per germline. V trimming: 1 base; J trimming: 7 bases; junction bases outside the gene matches: 6. CDR3 DNA: TGCGCCAGCAGCCAAGTTAGCGGGTATAACGGGGAGCTGTTTTTT. It codes for CASSQVSGYNGELFF.

The CDR3 reads CASSGVPRSYGYTF. In nucleotides, the CDR3 is TGTGCCAGCAGCGGAGTCCCAAGGAGCTATGGCTACACCTTC. The V call is TRBV5-6, the J call TRBJ1-2; no clear D gene. V was shortened by 4 bases and J by 4 bases, with 14 bases between the two germline ends. Looked up from germline, CDR1 is SGHDT and CDR2 is YYEEEE. This CDR3 has 14 amino acids.

This chain connects TRBV4-3 to TRBJ2-7; 13 bases map to TRBD2. The germline V gene encodes CDR1 LGHNA and CDR2 YSLEER. CDR3 length equals 18 residues. Trimming took 1 base from V and 7 from J; bases not matched to a gene: 13. The CDR3: CASSQVGPLAGGRDEQYF. CDR3 nucleotide sequence: TGCGCCAGCAGCCAAGTTGGGCCACTAGCGGGAGGGCGTGATGAGCAGTACTTC.